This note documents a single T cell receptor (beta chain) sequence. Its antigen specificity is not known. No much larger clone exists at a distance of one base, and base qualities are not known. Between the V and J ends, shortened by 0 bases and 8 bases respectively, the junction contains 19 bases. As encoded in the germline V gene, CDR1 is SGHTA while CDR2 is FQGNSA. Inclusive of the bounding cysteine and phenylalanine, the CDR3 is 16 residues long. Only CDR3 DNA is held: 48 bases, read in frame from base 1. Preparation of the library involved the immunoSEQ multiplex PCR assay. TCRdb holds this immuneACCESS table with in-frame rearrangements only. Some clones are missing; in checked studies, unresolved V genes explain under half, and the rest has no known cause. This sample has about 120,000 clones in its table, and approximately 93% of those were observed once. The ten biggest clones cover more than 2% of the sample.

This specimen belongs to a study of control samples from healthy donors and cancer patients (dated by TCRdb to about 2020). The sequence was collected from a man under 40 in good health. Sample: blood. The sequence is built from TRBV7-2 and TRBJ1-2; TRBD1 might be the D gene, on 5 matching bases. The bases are TGTGCCAGCAGCTTAGCGCGAGTGGGCCGACGGGACGGCTACACCTTC. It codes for CASSLARVGRRDGYTF.